Listed below are T cell receptor beta chains from one sample, sequenced in a study of identical twins. TCRdb re-derived calls from the 5' RACE reads in MiXCR, one entry per CDR3 protein. The sample lists under 250,000 distinct CDR3 sequences; more than 6.5% were seen once. These data are also associated with another study on yellow fever vaccine responses in identical twins.

The sequencing input was memory (CD45RO+) T cells sorted from blood. Source of these receptors: a young woman in good health. Both conserved end residues are part of each CDR3. A D gene is named only where the DNA matches it firmly. The listing skips clone size in some rows; elsewhere it reads once, few, many or a size class.

TRBV2	.	.	TRBJ2-7	CARSGGGASEQYF	TGTGCCAGGAGCGGTGGGGGGGCCAGCGAGCAGTACTTC
TRBV6-2/TRBV6-3	.	TRBD1	TRBJ2-1	CASKGTGTYNEQFF	TGTGCCAGCAAAGGGACAGGGACCTACAATGAGCAGTTCTTC
TRBV29-1	many	TRBD1	TRBJ1-5	CSVGEGGTGHNQPQHF	TGCAGCGTTGGAGAAGGGGGGACAGGCCACAATCAGCCCCAGCATTTT
TRBV29-1	.	.	TRBJ1-1	CSVEDRGRGYTEAFF	TGCAGCGTTGAAGATCGAGGCCGAGGATACACTGAAGCTTTCTTT
TRBV6-2/TRBV6-3	many	.	TRBJ1-2	CARTLRGYGYTF	TGTGCCAGAACTCTAAGGGGATATGGCTACACCTTC
TRBV13	few	.	TRBJ2-5	CASSLGGNGETQYF	TGTGCCAGCAGCTTAGGGGGAAACGGAGAGACCCAGTACTTC
TRBV6-1	.	TRBD1	TRBJ2-2	CASRPGQGSGELFF	TGTGCCAGCAGACCGGGACAGGGCTCCGGGGAGCTGTTTTTT
TRBV20-1	few	TRBD2	TRBJ2-5	CSARDIAGGGETQYF	TGCAGTGCTAGGGACATAGCGGGGGGGGGAGAGACCCAGTACTTC
TRBV20-1	.	.	TRBJ2-1	CSASSYSNYNEQFF	TGCAGTGCTAGTTCCTATTCCAACTACAATGAGCAGTTCTTC
TRBV30	.	.	TRBJ1-4	CALSVAGVGTNEKLFF	TGTGCCTTGTCGGTAGCCGGGGTAGGGACTAATGAAAAACTGTTTTTT
TRBV29-1	many	.	TRBJ1-1	CSVDLPQFVWEAPEAFF	TGCAGCGTTGACCTCCCGCAGTTCGTTTGGGAGGCCCCTGAAGCTTTCTTT
TRBV7-8	.	.	TRBJ1-4	CASSSIGGGYEKLFF	TGTGCCAGCAGCTCTATTGGGGGGGGATATGAAAAACTGTTTTTT
TRBV20-1	many	.	TRBJ2-1	CSARSPPGWRARNEQFF	TGCAGTGCTAGATCGCCCCCCGGTTGGCGGGCCCGCAATGAGCAGTTCTTC
TRBV6-2/TRBV6-3	many	TRBD1	TRBJ2-7	CATLGQGAEQYF	TGTGCCACCTTGGGACAGGGGGCCGAGCAGTACTTC
TRBV12-3/TRBV12-4	many	.	TRBJ1-2	CASSSSRHFHTF	TGTGCCAGCAGTTCCTCTCGACACTTCCACACCTTC
TRBV28	.	TRBD1	TRBJ1-1	CASLKPGQGGTEAFF	TGTGCCAGCTTGAAGCCCGGACAGGGGGGCACTGAAGCTTTCTTT
TRBV5-5	many	.	TRBJ2-2	CASSRGWASNTGELFF	TGTGCCAGCAGCCGGGGATGGGCATCGAACACCGGGGAGCTGTTTTTT
TRBV7-3	few	TRBD2	TRBJ2-1	CASSLSSGGAYGQFF	TGTGCCAGCAGCTTAAGTAGCGGGGGGGCCTATGGGCAGTTCTTC
TRBV20-1	few	.	TRBJ1-1	CSARVQVATEAFF	TGCAGTGCTAGGGTACAGGTGGCCACTGAAGCTTTCTTT
TRBV9	many	TRBD2	TRBJ2-7	CASSVDSGASYEQYF	TGTGCCAGCAGCGTAGACAGCGGGGCCTCCTACGAGCAGTACTTC
TRBV20-1	many	TRBD1	TRBJ1-4	CSAEVSRTGVNEKLFF	TGCAGTGCCGAAGTATCCCGGACAGGGGTTAATGAAAAACTGTTTTTT
TRBV28	few	TRBD2	TRBJ2-3	CASSRTSGDALDTQYF	TGTGCCAGCAGCCGGACTAGCGGGGATGCTTTAGATACGCAGTATTTT
TRBV6-1	.	.	TRBJ2-5	CASRTSRGGVETQYF	TGTGCCAGCAGGACTTCCCGAGGCGGGGTAGAGACCCAGTACTTC
TRBV6-1	.	.	TRBJ2-7	CASRRAAGDSYEQYF	TGTGCCAGCAGGCGAGCGGCAGGGGACTCCTACGAGCAGTACTTC
TRBV5-1	many	.	TRBJ1-1	CASSWSEDTEAFF	TGCGCCAGCAGCTGGTCCGAGGACACTGAAGCTTTCTTT
TRBV12-3/TRBV12-4	many	TRBD1	TRBJ2-7	CASSLKGAADRGYEQYF	TGTGCCAGCAGTTTAAAGGGGGCGGCGGACCGGGGATACGAGCAGTACTTC
TRBV10-3	many	TRBD1	TRBJ2-1	CAISESGQDNEQFF	TGTGCCATCAGTGAGTCGGGACAGGACAATGAGCAGTTCTTC
TRBV5-1	many	TRBD2	TRBJ2-7	CASSRDPSGSEPYEQYF	TGCGCCAGCAGCCGCGACCCTAGCGGGAGTGAACCCTACGAGCAGTACTTC
TRBV7-3	many	.	TRBJ2-2	CASSLRARSNTGELFF	TGTGCCAGCAGCTTAAGAGCTAGATCGAACACCGGGGAGCTGTTTTTT
TRBV12-3/TRBV12-4	many	.	TRBJ1-2	CALGRNYGYTF	TGTGCCTTAGGACGTAACTATGGCTACACCTTC
TRBV4-3	.	TRBD1	TRBJ1-2	CASSQGGTGRSYGYTF	TGCGCCAGCAGCCAAGGGGGGACAGGGAGGTCCTATGGCTACACCTTC
TRBV6-5	.	.	TRBJ2-7	CASSYSTGYEQYF	TGTGCCAGCAGTTACTCGACCGGCTACGAGCAGTACTTC
TRBV6-1	few	.	TRBJ1-6	CASSEVYRGSPLHF	TGTGCCAGCAGTGAAGTATACAGAGGTTCACCCCTCCACTTT
TRBV6-6	.	TRBD1	TRBJ2-1	CASSDTGDNEQFF	TGTGCCAGCAGCGATACAGGGGACAATGAGCAGTTCTTC
TRBV7-8	many	TRBD2	TRBJ2-7	CASSLGSTSGNRPYEQYF	TGTGCCAGCAGCTTAGGATCAACTAGCGGGAATCGGCCCTACGAGCAGTACTTC
TRBV20-1	few	TRBD1	TRBJ2-3	CSALFGTGASDTQYF	TGCAGTGCTCTTTTTGGGACAGGGGCTTCGGATACGCAGTATTTT
TRBV11-3	few	TRBD2	TRBJ2-5	CASSLESAGGQETQYF	TGTGCCAGCAGCTTAGAATCGGCGGGGGGACAAGAGACCCAGTACTTC
TRBV11-2	many	TRBD2	TRBJ2-3	CASSFRTRGLARDTQYF	TGTGCCAGCAGCTTCCGCACCCGCGGACTAGCTCGAGATACGCAGTATTTT
TRBV7-8	few	.	TRBJ1-4	CASSRSGGETNEKLFF	TGTGCCAGCAGCCGGTCTGGGGGTGAGACTAATGAAAAACTGTTTTTT
TRBV3-1	.	.	TRBJ1-6	CASSQGDSNSPLHF	TGTGCCAGCAGCCAAGGCGACAGTAATTCACCCCTCCACTTT
TRBV5-6	many	TRBD2	TRBJ2-3	CASSRKRTSGTPDTQYF	TGTGCCAGCAGCCGAAAAAGGACTAGCGGGACCCCAGATACGCAGTATTTT
TRBV20-1	few	.	TRBJ2-3	CSATGETYRTDTQYF	TGCAGTGCTACTGGGGAGACGTACAGGACAGATACGCAGTATTTT
TRBV5-1	many	.	TRBJ1-5	CASSFGGSSNQPQHF	TGCGCCAGCAGCTTCGGAGGTTCCAGCAATCAGCCCCAGCATTTT
TRBV29-1	.	TRBD2	TRBJ2-4	CSVVTSGGTKNIQYF	TGCAGCGTTGTTACTAGCGGGGGGACGAAAAACATTCAGTACTTC